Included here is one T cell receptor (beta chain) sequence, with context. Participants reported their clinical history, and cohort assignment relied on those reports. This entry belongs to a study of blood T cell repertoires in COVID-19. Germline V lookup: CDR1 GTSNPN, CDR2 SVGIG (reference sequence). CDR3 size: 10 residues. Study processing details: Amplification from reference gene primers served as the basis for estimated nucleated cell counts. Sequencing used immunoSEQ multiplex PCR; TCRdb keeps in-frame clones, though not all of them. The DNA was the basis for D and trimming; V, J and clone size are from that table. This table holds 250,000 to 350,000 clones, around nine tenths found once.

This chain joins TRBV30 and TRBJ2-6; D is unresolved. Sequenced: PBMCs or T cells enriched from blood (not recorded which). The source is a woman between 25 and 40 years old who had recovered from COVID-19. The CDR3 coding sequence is TGTGCGCATGGCCCCAACGTCCTGACTTTC. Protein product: CAHGPNVLTF.